This T cell receptor beta chain stems from a study of cytotoxic CD8 clonotypes in ibrutinib-treated CLL. Study-wide context: Treatment had run for a median about 12 months, range 6 to 36, when response samples were taken. Whole-study findings and limits: The clonality rise at ibrutinib response reflected private clonotype expansion. Baseline clonality, higher than in age-matched healthy donors, tracked circulating CD8+ T-cell counts.

Investigators sought sequencing depths of between 1 in 200,000 and 1 in 1 million T cells. TCRdb's copy holds only in-frame clones and misses some; the assay was immunoSEQ multiplex PCR. The sample yields about 7,600 clones, 65% to 85% seen once. Germline loops: CDR1 SNHLY, CDR2 FYNNEI. The CDR3 is 14 amino acids. Trimming stripped 4 bases from V and 2 bases from J, with 11 bases between. A note on this clone: Its antigen is undetermined.

The chain links TRBV2 to TRBJ2-5; tentative D call: TRBD1 (6 bases). The sequences come from PBMCs, collected before ibrutinib treatment. This TCR derives from a human donor with chronic lymphocytic leukemia. CDR3 nucleotide sequence: TGTGCCAGCAGTGGGACAGCGCTACAAGAGACCCAGTACTTC. The encoded protein is CASSGTALQETQYF.